The 14 T cell receptor beta chains below were found in one sample sequenced in a study of blood T cell repertoires in COVID-19. Generated by immunoSEQ multiplex PCR, the TCRdb table keeps only in-frame clones and is missing some. Of a few hundred thousand clones in the sample, approximately 87% were seen once. Sequencing input: peripheral blood. These receptors came from a man aged 60 to 69 with acute or convalescent COVID-19.

The chain joins TRBV15 to TRBJ1-2; 7 nucleotides agree with TRBD1. V lost 0 bases, J lost 4 bases, and 5 bases stayed unmatched. Germline V gene sequence: CDR1 LNHNV, CDR2 YYDKDF (reference sequence). The CDR3 extends over 15 amino acids. The DNA of the CDR3 is TGTGCCACCAGCAGAGATAGTGCAGGGGGCTATGGCTACACCTTC. Translation: CATSRDSAGGYGYTF.

The rearrangement links TRBV11-3 to TRBJ2-4, with a possible D match to TRBD1 (6 bases). V lost 1 base to trimming and J lost 7 bases, with 8 bases between them. CDR1 is SGHNT, CDR2 YENEEA, per germline. The CDR3 extends over 13 amino acids. CDR3 nucleotides: TGTGCCAGCAGCTTAGGGCAGGGGAACATTCAGTACTTC. This sequence encodes CASSLGQGNIQYF.

This clone is a singleton in its sample. V gene TRBV7-9 combines with J gene TRBJ1-1; D gene unclear. The V gene lost 3 bases and the J gene lost 0 bases, with 5 bases spanning the gap. Germline CDR1 is SEHNR and CDR2 is FQNEAQ (reference sequence). The CDR3 is 13 amino acids. CDR3 nucleotides: TGTGCCAGCAGCTTGTCTGTGAACACTGAAGCTTTCTTT. It translates to CASSLSVNTEAFF.

CDR3 nucleotide sequence: TGTGCCAGCAGCTTACCACAGGGGGCTACGAACACCGGGGAGCTGTTTTTT. It specifies CASSLPQGATNTGELFF. The gene calls are TRBV7-6 and TRBJ2-2; 9 bases match TRBD1. CDR3 size: 17 residues. The V gene end was trimmed by 2 bases and the J gene end by 0 bases; junction bases not matched to a gene: 4. Germline values: CDR1 SGHVS, CDR2 FNYEAQ.

The chain uses TRBV19 and TRBJ2-3, with D possibly being TRBD2 (6 bases). The CDR3 is made up of 15 amino acids. Germline lookup yields CDR1 LNHDA and CDR2 SQIVND (reference sequence). Deletions cut 3 bases from V and 7 bases from J, with 17 bases between. The CDR3 DNA reads TGTGCCAGTAGTATGCCCGGGAGCGGTGGATATACGCAGTATTTT. This translates into CASSMPGSGGYTQYF.

Points on this clone: Distinct nucleotide sequences in the sample also encode this CDR3. The chain has TRBV28 and TRBJ1-2; D unresolved. The CDR3 is 11 residues long. Germline V gene lookup returns CDR1 MDHEN and CDR2 SYDVKM. With 6 bases removed from V and 5 bases from J, the gap between germline ends came to 7 bases. The CDR3, as DNA: TGTGCCAGCAGCTCGGTTTATGGCTACACCTTC. Protein: CASSSVYGYTF.

The sample holds a few counts of this clone. The chain couples TRBV19 to TRBJ1-1; 8 bases line up with TRBD1. Germline trimming cut 6 bases from V and 3 bases from J; bases unmatched to any gene: 6. The CDR3 sequence is 14 residues long. Germline V lookup: CDR1 LNHDA, CDR2 SQIVND (reference sequence). Here the CDR3 DNA reads TGTGCCAGTAGAAACAGGGGGTTCGACACTGAAGCTTTCTTT. Amino acid sequence: CASRNRGFDTEAFF. Full variable domain (rest looked up from reference TRBV19 and TRBJ1-1): DGGITQSPKYLFRKEGQNVTLSCEQNLNHDAMYWYRQDPGQGLRLIYYSQIVNDFQKGDIAEGYSVSREKKESFPLTVTSAQKNPTAFYLCASRNRGFDTEAFFGQGTRLTVV.

This clone was counted a few times. The chain has TRBV6-6 and TRBJ2-7, with TRBD1 matching over 9 bases. Germline V lookup: CDR1 MNHNY, CDR2 SVGAGI (reference sequence). With V trimmed by 5 bases and J by 3 bases, 20 bases remained unmatched. The CDR3 extends over 19 amino acids. CDR3 nucleotide sequence: TGTGCCAGCAGTCGCCTTCGAAGAGCAGGGACAGGGAAAGGCTACGAGCAGTACTTC. It encodes CASSRLRRAGTGKGYEQYF.

DNA of the CDR3: TGTGCCAGCAGCGAGCGGGGGGAGAACACCGGGGAGCTGTTTTTT. It specifies CASSERGENTGELFF. The J gene is TRBJ2-2, the V gene TRBV21-1; the table's D call, TRBD2, has no DNA check behind it. TRBV21-1 is termed a pseudogene. This CDR3 is built from 15 residues.

The chain carries TRBV4-3 and TRBJ1-2; D is unclear. CDR1 is LGHNA and CDR2 is YSLEER in the germline V gene. V lost 0 bases, J lost 2 bases, and 10 bases lay in between. This CDR3 contains 15 residues. CDR3 DNA: TGCGCCAGCAGCCAAGAGCGCTCGGAGAACTATGGCTACACCTTC. Its translation: CASSQERSENYGYTF.

This clone appeared a single time. This chain links TRBV5-1 with TRBJ2-7; 7 bases are shared with TRBD1. CDR3 length: 14 amino acids. The V and J ends lost 4 bases and 7 bases, in that order; junction bases with no gene match: 11. Germline V lookup: CDR1 SGHRS, CDR2 YFSETQ. The CDR3 nucleotides are TGCGCCAGCAGCCTTGAAAATGCAGGGGGAGAGCAGTACTTC. It codes for CASSLENAGGEQYF.

On this clone: Other DNA variants within this sample encode the same CDR3. The chain links TRBV30 to TRBJ1-5, with 8 positions matching TRBD1. Germline CDR1 and CDR2: GTSNPN and SVGIG (reference sequence). J lost 4 bases, V lost 1 base, and 3 bases had no gene match. The CDR3 runs to 14 residues. CDR3 region: CAWSGTGRNQPQHF. CDR3 sequence (DNA): TGTGCCTGGAGTGGGACAGGGCGTAATCAGCCCCAGCATTTT.

CDR3 sequence: CATSPGGDADTQYF. The CDR3 DNA follows: TGTGCCACCAGTCCGGGGGGAGATGCAGATACGCAGTATTTT. The chain combines TRBV24-1 with TRBJ2-3; 7 positions agree with TRBD2. Germline CDR1 KGHDR, CDR2 SFDVKD. CDR3 length: 14 amino acids. Germline trimming cut 6 bases from V and 4 bases from J; bases unmatched to any gene: 6.

The rearrangement links TRBV28 to TRBJ1-3; D unclear. The V end lost 1 base, the J end lost 0 bases, and 10 bases lay between the germline ends. CDR3 length: 16 residues. Germline V lookup: CDR1 MDHEN, CDR2 SYDVKM. This CDR3 is CASSLLRITSGNTIYF. DNA for the CDR3: TGTGCCAGCAGTTTATTGCGGATAACCTCTGGAAACACCATATATTTT.